Described below is a single T cell receptor (beta chain) sequence and its context. Antigen: not known. The record originates from a study of cytomegalovirus exposure and HLA in healthy donors. Study summary: The approximately 120 validation repertoires were produced on the same platform as the approximately 620 repertoires of the first cohort. This was reported in a later analysis. Overall study results and limits: TCR clusters originating in the first cohort tended to co-occur in the 100 to 150 validation repertoires, according to a later analysis. Confirmation in vitro established that a few CMV-associated chains were specific for CMV antigens.

The assay was immunoSEQ multiplex PCR, and TCRdb's table has in-frame clones only and misses some. Counted here are about 360,000 clones, about nine tenths occurring once; the ten biggest clones make up over 0.75%. The donors belonged to the approximately 120-subject validation cohort, separate from the approximately 670-subject first cohort. V shed 1 base and J 6 bases; nucleotides not matched to a gene: 8. The CDR3 spans 15 residues. Germline CDR1 reads MGHRA; CDR2 reads YSYEKL. The source of this sequence is a woman between 18 and 30 years old in good health and CMV-seronegative. The rearrangement joins TRBV4-1 to TRBJ2-7; 8 nucleotides line up with TRBD2. The sample was PBMCs. The DNA for the CDR3 is TGCGCCAGCAGCCAAGGTGGCGGGAGGTTATCCGAGCAGTACTTC. As protein: CASSQGGGRLSEQYF.